A selection of T cell receptor beta chains follows, all from one sample in a study of T cells in Graves' hyperthyroidism and ophthalmopathy. Each CDR3 protein gets one entry after TCRdb re-called the multiplex PCR reads with MiXCR. The table includes around 760,000 distinct CDR3 sequences, just over 35% detected once. Sequencing input: blood. Receptors originate from a woman aged 40-49 years with Graves' hyperthyroidism. The CDR3 runs from the conserved cysteine through the conserved F or W. Each record gives: V gene, J gene, D gene, clone size, CDR3 protein, CDR3 DNA. D genes are given only for firm matches. Clone size appears in some rows only: once, few, many, or a class for an expanded clone.

v_gene: TRBV9; j_gene: TRBJ1-4; d_gene: -; abundance: -; CDR3aa: CASSARDSTNEKLFF; CDR3nt: TGTGCCAGCAGCGCCCGGGACTCAACTAATGAAAAACTGTTTTTT
v_gene: TRBV6-5; j_gene: TRBJ1-3; d_gene: -; abundance: -; CDR3aa: CASSTRGHSGNTIYF; CDR3nt: TGTGCCAGCAGTACTCGAGGGCACTCTGGAAACACCATATATTTT
v_gene: TRBV4-3; j_gene: TRBJ1-2; d_gene: TRBD1; abundance: -; CDR3aa: CASSQGRDRSNYGYTF; CDR3nt: TGCGCCAGCAGCCAAGGCCGGGACAGATCTAACTATGGCTACACCTTC
v_gene: TRBV9; j_gene: TRBJ1-1; d_gene: -; abundance: -; CDR3aa: CASSVGSKVNTEAFF; CDR3nt: TGTGCCAGCAGCGTAGGATCCAAGGTGAACACTGAAGCTTTCTTT
v_gene: TRBV19; j_gene: TRBJ1-3; d_gene: -; abundance: few; CDR3aa: CASSAGHSSGNTIYF; CDR3nt: TGTGCCAGTAGCGCGGGACACAGCTCTGGAAACACCATATATTTT
v_gene: TRBV19; j_gene: TRBJ1-1; d_gene: -; abundance: -; CDR3aa: CASSIDLRDWDTEAFF; CDR3nt: TGTGCCAGTAGTATAGATCTCAGGGATTGGGACACTGAAGCTTTCTTT
v_gene: TRBV13; j_gene: TRBJ1-6; d_gene: -; abundance: many; CDR3aa: CASPFQSDSPLHF; CDR3nt: TGTGCCAGCCCGTTTCAGTCCGATTCACCCCTCCACTTT
v_gene: TRBV13; j_gene: TRBJ1-1; d_gene: TRBD1; abundance: -; CDR3aa: CASSLGQGIMKDTEAFF; CDR3nt: TGTGCCAGCAGCCTTGGACAGGGGATTATGAAGGACACTGAAGCTTTCTTT
v_gene: TRBV9; j_gene: TRBJ1-1; d_gene: TRBD1; abundance: -; CDR3aa: CASSVGQTTQNTEAFF; CDR3nt: TGTGCCAGCAGCGTGGGACAGACAACACAGAACACTGAAGCTTTCTTT
v_gene: TRBV27; j_gene: TRBJ1-6; d_gene: -; abundance: many; CDR3aa: CASSDQQDGSPLHF; CDR3nt: TGTGCCAGCAGTGATCAACAGGACGGATCACCCCTCCACTTT
v_gene: TRBV19; j_gene: TRBJ1-4; d_gene: TRBD1; abundance: -; CDR3aa: CASSIHPGTGGEKLFF; CDR3nt: TGTGCCAGTAGTATCCACCCCGGGACAGGCGGTGAAAAACTGTTTTTT
v_gene: TRBV20-1; j_gene: TRBJ2-5; d_gene: -; abundance: many; CDR3aa: CSAREWRHQETQYF; CDR3nt: TGCAGTGCTAGAGAATGGAGGCACCAAGAGACCCAGTACTTC
v_gene: TRBV6-5; j_gene: TRBJ2-7; d_gene: TRBD1; abundance: -; CDR3aa: CASSFWPGGRYEQYF; CDR3nt: TGTGCCAGCAGTTTTTGGCCAGGGGGTCGGTACGAGCAGTACTTC
v_gene: TRBV2; j_gene: TRBJ1-1; d_gene: TRBD1; abundance: many; CDR3aa: CASRGAPGQPNTEAFF; CDR3nt: TGTGCCAGCAGGGGTGCTCCGGGACAGCCGAACACTGAAGCTTTCTTT
v_gene: TRBV2; j_gene: TRBJ2-3; d_gene: -; abundance: few; CDR3aa: CASRKDTQYF; CDR3nt: TGTGCCAGCAGAAAGGATACGCAGTATTTT
v_gene: TRBV24-1; j_gene: TRBJ2-7; d_gene: -; abundance: -; CDR3aa: CATSDMGQYF; CDR3nt: TGTGCCACCAGTGATATGGGACAGTACTTC
v_gene: TRBV10-3; j_gene: TRBJ1-1; d_gene: -; abundance: many; CDR3aa: CAISDVPGMNTEAFF; CDR3nt: TGTGCCATCAGTGACGTTCCAGGGATGAACACTGAAGCTTTCTTT
v_gene: TRBV11-2; j_gene: TRBJ1-4; d_gene: TRBD1; abundance: few; CDR3aa: CASSLGGTGSEKLFF; CDR3nt: TGTGCCAGCAGCCTAGGGGGGACAGGGAGTGAAAAACTGTTTTTT
v_gene: TRBV6-5; j_gene: TRBJ1-2; d_gene: -; abundance: -; CDR3aa: CASSYRGPRGGYTF; CDR3nt: TGTGCCAGCAGTTACAGAGGCCCGCGCGGCGGCTACACCTTC
v_gene: TRBV7-2; j_gene: TRBJ2-6; d_gene: -; abundance: -; CDR3aa: CANGYPAGANVLTF; CDR3nt: TGTGCCAACGGCTACCCTGCAGGGGCCAACGTCCTGACTTTC
v_gene: TRBV4-1; j_gene: TRBJ1-2; d_gene: TRBD1; abundance: -; CDR3aa: CASKGTVHGYTF; CDR3nt: TGCGCCAGCAAAGGGACAGTTCATGGCTACACCTTC
v_gene: TRBV12-3/TRBV12-4; j_gene: TRBJ2-5; d_gene: TRBD2; abundance: many; CDR3aa: CASTLGGVLETQYF; CDR3nt: TGTGCCAGCACACTTGGGGGGGTACTGGAGACCCAGTACTTC
v_gene: TRBV14; j_gene: TRBJ1-5; d_gene: -; abundance: many; CDR3aa: CASSQAGFQPQHF; CDR3nt: TGTGCCAGCAGCCAAGCCGGGTTTCAACCCCAGCATTTT
v_gene: TRBV10-2; j_gene: TRBJ2-7; d_gene: -; abundance: many; CDR3aa: CASTQGSSYEQYF; CDR3nt: TGCGCCAGCACCCAGGGGTCCTCCTACGAGCAGTACTTC
v_gene: TRBV19; j_gene: TRBJ2-5; d_gene: -; abundance: many; CDR3aa: CASSTGPKETQYF; CDR3nt: TGTGCCAGTAGCACAGGGCCTAAAGAGACCCAGTACTTC
v_gene: TRBV7-9; j_gene: TRBJ2-5; d_gene: -; abundance: many; CDR3aa: CASSLLWDGQETQYF; CDR3nt: TGTGCCAGCAGCTTATTATGGGACGGTCAAGAGACCCAGTACTTC
v_gene: TRBV20-1; j_gene: TRBJ1-2; d_gene: TRBD1; abundance: -; CDR3aa: CSARDRTGANYGYTF; CDR3nt: TGCAGTGCTAGAGATAGGACAGGCGCTAACTATGGCTACACCTTC
v_gene: TRBV7-2; j_gene: TRBJ1-2; d_gene: TRBD1; abundance: -; CDR3aa: CASSLAPTGGGYTF; CDR3nt: TGTGCCAGCAGCTTAGCCCCGACAGGGGGTGGCTACACCTTC
v_gene: TRBV7-4; j_gene: TRBJ2-7; d_gene: -; abundance: -; CDR3aa: CASSHGRGAYEQYF; CDR3nt: TGTGCCAGCTCACACGGCAGAGGGGCCTACGAGCAGTACTTC
v_gene: TRBV6-4; j_gene: TRBJ2-2; d_gene: TRBD1; abundance: few; CDR3aa: CASSDSTDRVNTGELFF; CDR3nt: TGTGCCAGCAGTGACTCTACGGACAGGGTGAACACCGGGGAGCTGTTTTTT
v_gene: TRBV2; j_gene: TRBJ1-3; d_gene: TRBD1; abundance: many; CDR3aa: CASTTQGGTGNTIYF; CDR3nt: TGTGCCAGCACTACACAGGGGGGAACTGGAAACACCATATATTTT
v_gene: TRBV7-2; j_gene: TRBJ1-6; d_gene: -; abundance: many; CDR3aa: CASSLVPGFDNSPLHF; CDR3nt: TGTGCCAGCAGCTTAGTCCCAGGGTTCGATAATTCACCCCTCCACTTT
v_gene: TRBV10-3; j_gene: TRBJ2-7; d_gene: TRBD1; abundance: -; CDR3aa: CASSKQGASSSSSYEQYF; CDR3nt: TGTGCCAGCAGTAAACAGGGGGCTTCGTCTTCAAGCTCCTACGAGCAGTACTTC
v_gene: TRBV2; j_gene: TRBJ2-2; d_gene: TRBD1; abundance: once; CDR3aa: CASSVDRGPNTGELFF; CDR3nt: TGTGCCAGCAGTGTTGACAGGGGGCCGAACACCGGGGAGCTGTTTTTT
v_gene: TRBV29-1; j_gene: TRBJ1-4; d_gene: -; abundance: few; CDR3aa: CSVEDERATNEKLFF; CDR3nt: TGCAGCGTTGAAGATGAGAGAGCAACTAATGAAAAACTGTTTTTT
v_gene: TRBV19; j_gene: TRBJ2-6; d_gene: -; abundance: many; CDR3aa: CASSISASPSGANVLTF; CDR3nt: TGTGCCAGTAGTATCAGTGCTTCGCCGTCTGGGGCCAACGTCCTGACTTTC
v_gene: TRBV7-8; j_gene: TRBJ1-5; d_gene: -; abundance: few; CDR3aa: CASSVSVDQPQHF; CDR3nt: TGTGCCAGCAGCGTATCGGTGGATCAGCCCCAGCATTTT
v_gene: TRBV16; j_gene: TRBJ2-7; d_gene: -; abundance: many; CDR3aa: CASSATWGDSYEQYF; CDR3nt: TGTGCCAGCAGCGCGACCTGGGGGGACTCCTACGAGCAGTACTTC
v_gene: TRBV7-2; j_gene: TRBJ2-7; d_gene: -; abundance: -; CDR3aa: CASSLAGAFSYEQYF; CDR3nt: TGTGCCAGCAGTTTAGCAGGGGCCTTCTCCTACGAGCAGTACTTC
v_gene: TRBV12-3/TRBV12-4; j_gene: TRBJ2-7; d_gene: TRBD2; abundance: few; CDR3aa: CASSLTFLAGDYGQYF; CDR3nt: TGTGCCAGCAGTTTGACCTTCCTAGCGGGAGACTACGGGCAGTACTTC
v_gene: TRBV4-1; j_gene: TRBJ1-1; d_gene: -; abundance: -; CDR3aa: CASSQVGLNTEAFF; CDR3nt: TGCGCCAGCAGCCAGGTGGGTTTGAACACTGAAGCTTTCTTT
v_gene: TRBV29-1; j_gene: TRBJ1-1; d_gene: -; abundance: many; CDR3aa: CSVAFGVEAFF; CDR3nt: TGCAGCGTTGCGTTTGGGGTGGAAGCTTTCTTT
v_gene: TRBV6-2/TRBV6-3; j_gene: TRBJ1-6; d_gene: -; abundance: -; CDR3aa: CASSYSGYGSPLHF; CDR3nt: TGTGCCAGCAGTTACTCGGGGTATGGCTCACCCCTCCACTTT
v_gene: TRBV29-1; j_gene: TRBJ1-2; d_gene: -; abundance: -; CDR3aa: CSVRTTNTGELGGYTF; CDR3nt: TGCAGCGTCAGGACAACGAACACCGGGGAGCTAGGGGGCTACACCTTC
v_gene: TRBV7-2; j_gene: TRBJ1-3; d_gene: -; abundance: -; CDR3aa: CASSFVSGSSGNTIYF; CDR3nt: TGTGCCAGCAGCTTTGTATCGGGGAGCTCTGGAAACACCATATATTTT
v_gene: TRBV5-4; j_gene: TRBJ1-1; d_gene: TRBD1; abundance: once; CDR3aa: CASSVARTGDTEAFF; CDR3nt: TGTGCCAGCAGCGTCGCCAGGACAGGCGACACTGAAGCTTTCTTT
v_gene: TRBV19; j_gene: TRBJ1-6; d_gene: -; abundance: many; CDR3aa: CASSRYASSYNSPLHF; CDR3nt: TGTGCCAGTAGTCGGTACGCGAGCTCCTATAATTCACCCCTCCACTTT
v_gene: TRBV7-2; j_gene: TRBJ2-6; d_gene: -; abundance: many; CDR3aa: CASSLLGPINVLTF; CDR3nt: TGTGCCAGCAGCTTGCTAGGACCGATAAACGTCCTGACTTTC
v_gene: TRBV12-3/TRBV12-4; j_gene: TRBJ2-5; d_gene: -; abundance: -; CDR3aa: CASGSRGGPETQYF; CDR3nt: TGTGCTAGTGGTTCGCGTGGGGGGCCAGAGACCCAGTACTTC
v_gene: TRBV2; j_gene: TRBJ2-5; d_gene: -; abundance: many; CDR3aa: CASSEVRETQYF; CDR3nt: TGTGCCAGCAGTGAAGTCAGAGAGACCCAGTACTTC
v_gene: TRBV12-3/TRBV12-4; j_gene: TRBJ1-5; d_gene: -; abundance: -; CDR3aa: CASSPIRGGFDQPQHF; CDR3nt: TGTGCCAGCAGCCCGATCAGGGGAGGGTTCGATCAGCCCCAGCATTTT